This TCR beta chain was profiled in a study of CD4+ T cells in melanoma (dated by TCRdb to between 2021 and 2022). Regarding the study in general: Neoantigen-specific CD4+ T cells in human melanoma were investigated in the study.

On this clone: What this receptor recognizes is not known. No base quality values were provided; no much bigger clone lies one nucleotide off.

V lost 5 bases and J lost 6 bases, and the count of bases not matched to a germline gene is 8. The CDR3 spans 16 residues, from the cysteine through the phenylalanine. The kept DNA is CDR3 alone, 48 bases in frame from the first base. The germline V gene gives CDR1 as MDHEN and CDR2 as SYDVKM. Broad study findings and their caveats: Neoantigen-specific CD4+ T cells in melanoma were reported to have a range of differentiation states. The report described a correlation between neoantigen-specific CD4+ T cells and the function of CD8+ T cells, macrophages and B cells.

Receptor libraries were prepared by the immunoSEQ multiplex PCR assay. In TCRdb, the immuneACCESS table is reduced to in-frame sequences with V and J assigned. These tables do not hold every clone; where another copy was compared, an unresolved V gene accounts for under half, and the others remain unexplained. The table for this sample lists about 3,700 clones; roughly 73% of them were counted only once. Of the sample, around 10% falls within the top ten clones. Donors were patients with melanoma. The rearranged chain carries TRBV28 and TRBJ1-5; the junction holds 12 bases that match TRBD1. The sample taken for sequencing was tumor tissue. This receptor was identified in a human donor with melanoma. The base sequence is TGTGCCAGCAGTCCGATCAAGGGACAGGGGGCTCAGCCCCAGCATTTT. The encoded protein is CASSPIKGQGAQPQHF.